This TCR beta chain was identified in a study of T cell responses to AZD1222 COVID-19 vaccine. Study observations and caveats: An increase in Spike-specific TCR breadth and depth was observed after two AZD1222 doses. Clonal diversity was possibly underestimated; the donors were predominantly white British and more often female.

A word on this clone: What it recognizes is unknown.

Profiled with immunoSEQ multiplex PCR; TCRdb holds only in-frame clones, not every one. The sample yields some 80,000 clones, about 86% seen once. V was clipped by 5 bases and J by 0 bases, with 11 bases between them. The CDR3 is 15 residues long. CDR1 is LNHDA and CDR2 is SQIVND in the germline V gene (reference sequence). This chain uses TRBV19 with TRBJ2-1; D is perhaps TRBD1 (5 bases). Sample: peripheral blood, taken on day 0 of AZD1222 vaccination. The source of this sequence is an adult in good health. The CDR3 region is CASSSQESSYNEQFF. The CDR3 DNA follows: TGTGCCAGTAGTTCACAGGAAAGCTCCTACAATGAGCAGTTCTTC.